Listed here are 5 T cell receptor beta chains from one sample, sequenced in a study of cytomegalovirus exposure and HLA in healthy donors. PCR involved 60 Vbeta and 13 Jbeta primers. Libraries were prepared by immunoSEQ multiplex PCR; TCRdb keeps only in-frame clonotypes and omits some of them. The sample features roughly 62,000 clones, with less than 4.5% in its top ten. Sequenced input: PBMCs. The receptors stem from a male donor in good health and CMV-seronegative.

The V gene is TRBV19, the J gene TRBJ2-3; D is perhaps TRBD1 (6 bases). The V end lost 7 bases, the J end lost 7 bases, and 9 bases lay between the germline ends. This CDR3 is 11 amino acids long. Germline loops: CDR1 LNHDA, CDR2 SQIVND (reference sequence). CDR3: CASIQGHTQYF. The CDR3 coding sequence is TGTGCCAGTATACAGGGCCATACGCAGTATTTT.

V and J are TRBV2 and TRBJ1-2; D possibly corresponds to TRBD1 (5 bases). The V end was cut by 2 bases, the J end by 4 bases, with 11 bases between. The germline CDR1 and CDR2 sequences are SNHLY and FYNNEI. This CDR3 is built from 14 residues. Here the CDR3 DNA reads TGTGCCAGCAGTGAACGGGGGGACCTCTATGGCTACACCTTC. As protein: CASSERGDLYGYTF.

The chain joins TRBV7-2 to TRBJ2-3; D possibly corresponds to TRBD1 (6 bases). Trimming removed 2 bases from V and 0 bases from J, with 9 bases in between. The germline V gene has CDR1 SGHTA and CDR2 FQGNSA. The CDR3 is made up of 15 amino acids. The CDR3 here is CASSLRTESTDTQYF. In DNA form, the CDR3 reads TGTGCCAGCAGCTTAAGGACAGAGAGCACAGATACGCAGTATTTT.

In nucleotides, the CDR3 is TGCAGCGTTGAAACGGGGTCGTCCCCCTACGAGCAGTACTTC. This gives the protein CSVETGSSPYEQYF. This chain uses TRBV29-1 with TRBJ2-7; maybe TRBD2 (5 bases). Trimming cost V 2 bases and J 2 bases, with 13 bases left between them. The CDR3 totals 14 residues. Germline V gene data show CDR1 as SQVTM and CDR2 as ANQGSEA.

The genes are TRBV6-6 and TRBJ2-6; D is possibly TRBD2 (6 bases). The germline V gene encodes CDR1 MNHNY and CDR2 SVGAGI (reference sequence). This CDR3 has 15 residues. Trimming stripped 7 bases from V and 2 bases from J, with 12 bases between. CDR3: CASTNGGTGANVLTF. The CDR3 DNA follows: TGTGCCAGCACCAACGGGGGAACTGGGGCCAACGTCCTGACTTTC.